The clone carrying this T cell receptor (beta chain) was picked up one time. The data were obtained in a study of blood T cell repertoires in COVID-19. Study in general: Collection of acute and convalescent COVID-19 samples took place in the United States, Italy and Spain. In each case, the material was cDNA or gDNA derived from T cells, B-cell-depleted T cells, or PBMCs.

Authors' analysis steps: Reference gene primer amplification gave estimated nucleated cell counts. Profiling relied on immunoSEQ multiplex PCR, and the TCRdb table lists in-frame clones only, not all of them. V, J and clone size are those of that table, while D and trimming were read from the DNA. Of about 150,000 clones listed, 70% to 90% were seen once; the top ten hold about 5%. V shed 5 bases, J shed 1 base, and the junction held 5 bases outside the gene matches. The germline CDR1 and CDR2 sequences are SGHVS and FNYEAQ. CDR3 length: 16 amino acids. Sequenced material: peripheral blood. The receptor comes from a human donor in a cohort sampled during active COVID-19. The rearrangement links TRBV7-6 to TRBJ2-6; 7 nucleotides agree with TRBD1. The CDR3 coding sequence is TGTGCCAGCAGCGACCGACAGGGTTCTGGGGCCAACGTCCTGACTTTC. The encoded protein is CASSDRQGSGANVLTF.